A selection of T cell receptor beta chains follows, all from one sample in a study of tumor-infiltrating lymphocytes in localized non-small cell lung cancer. Method: immunoSEQ multiplex PCR; TCRdb's copy keeps in-frame clones and lacks some. The sample includes about 14,000 clones, approximately 80% of them seen just once. Sequencing input: lung tumor tissue. The receptor source for this set is a human donor with non-small cell lung cancer. CDR3s include the opening cysteine and the closing phenylalanine or tryptophan. The D gene is left open where the match is weak. Part of the rows lack a size; the others show once, few, many or a class for expanded clones.

j_call clone_size d_call v_call cdr3_nt cdr3_aa
TRBJ1-1 . TRBD1 TRBV6-6 TGTGCCAGCAGTTACCGTCTTGGGACAGGGACTGAAGCTTTCTTT CASSYRLGTGTEAFF
TRBJ2-3 . TRBD1 TRBV5-1 TGCGCCAGCAGCCCATTATCCGGGACAGGAATCACAGATACGCAGTATTTT CASSPLSGTGITDTQYF
TRBJ1-5 . TRBD1 TRBV10-3 TGTGCCATCAGGGGACAGGGGGATCAGCCCCAGCATTTT CAIRGQGDQPQHF
TRBJ1-4 . TRBD1 TRBV11-2 TGTGCCAGCAGCTTAGGGACAGGGGAGGAAAAACTGTTTTTT CASSLGTGEEKLFF
TRBJ2-7 . TRBD2 TRBV7-2 TGTGCCAGCAGCTTACCAGCGGGGGGGCCCGAGCAGTACTTC CASSLPAGGPEQYF
TRBJ1-1 once TRBD1 TRBV19 TGTGCCAGTAGTACGGACAGGGACACTGAAGCTTTCTTT CASSTDRDTEAFF
TRBJ1-2 . TRBD1 TRBV5-6 TGTGCCAGCAGCTTCGCCGGGACAGGGGGAGGTGACACCTTC CASSFAGTGGGDTF
TRBJ2-7 . TRBD2 TRBV28 TGTGCCAGCAGGCGAACTAGCGGTAGCTCCTACGAGCAGTACTTC CASRRTSGSSYEQYF
TRBJ1-5 . . TRBV6-1 TGTGCCAGCTTGGACAGCCTTGACAATCAGCCCCAGCATTTT CASLDSLDNQPQHF
TRBJ1-1 few . TRBV9 TGTGCCAGCAGCGTAGGAGGGTTCACTGAAGCTTTCTTT CASSVGGFTEAFF